This T cell receptor (beta chain) was retrieved from a study of shared clonotypes between healthy human individuals. Study-wide results and caveats: Clonotype sharing among the donors was expected to vary with sequencing depth.

Germline V gives CDR1 SEHNR, CDR2 FQNEAQ (reference sequence). V trimming: 5 bases; J trimming: 0 bases; junction bases outside the gene matches: 5. The CDR3 spans 16 residues. This clone was seen only a few times. Its antigen is unknown. Method: immunoSEQ multiplex PCR; TCRdb's copy keeps in-frame clones and lacks some. The table records 2 million to 2.5 million clones, more than 85% of them present only once. The gene calls are TRBV7-9 and TRBJ2-5; 11 nucleotides line up with TRBD2. Sequencing input: naive CD4+ T cells from PBMCs. Regarding subset: CD45RA+ positively selected. The clonotype was recovered from a man between 18 and 29 years old in good health. Some clones in this sample may be carry-over from other donors' samples. Here the CDR3 reads CASSLSGRGYQETQYF. The DNA for the CDR3 is TGTGCCAGCAGCCTTAGCGGGAGGGGTTACCAAGAGACCCAGTACTTC.